The 21 T cell receptor beta chains below were found in one sample sequenced in a study of cytomegalovirus exposure and HLA in healthy donors. Profiled with immunoSEQ multiplex PCR; TCRdb holds only in-frame clones, not every one. Among hundreds of thousands of clones listed, 86% were seen once. Sequencing used PBMCs. Receptor source: a woman aged 18-29 years in good health and CMV-seronegative.

The V gene is TRBV13, the J gene TRBJ2-5, with D possibly matching TRBD1 (7 bases). The CDR3 loop spans 16 amino acids. Germline assignment: CDR1 PRHDT and CDR2 FYEKMQ (reference sequence). Trimming took off 0 bases at V and 5 bases at J, with 16 bases between the two ends. For the CDR3, the DNA is TGTGCCAGCAGCTTAGGATCAGGGGGAGGCTTGGAGACCCAGTACTTC. It yields the protein CASSLGSGGGLETQYF.

The chain links TRBV10-3 to TRBJ2-5; 12 nucleotides line up with TRBD1. CDR1 and CDR2 (germline): ENHRY, SYGVKD. This CDR3 has 15 residues. V was pared by 7 bases and J by 5 bases, with 8 bases of the junction left unmatched. For the CDR3, the DNA is TGTGCCATCAAGCGGGGACAGGGGGCGGGCGAGACCCAGTACTTC. Its protein is CAIKRGQGAGETQYF.

The V gene is TRBV11-2, the J gene TRBJ2-2; maybe TRBD2 (5 bases). The CDR3 contains 16 residues. CDR1 and CDR2 (germline): SGHAT, FQNNGV. The germline V and J ends were trimmed by 8 bases and 4 bases, with 20 bases remaining between them. The CDR3 spells CASGVWAGGFTGELFF. CDR3 coding DNA: TGTGCCAGCGGGGTCTGGGCTGGAGGATTCACCGGGGAGCTGTTTTTT.

The chain employs TRBV6-4 and TRBJ2-5; D not certain. The CDR3 has 13 residues. Deletions cut 4 bases from V and 2 bases from J, with 8 bases between. Germline V gene lookup returns CDR1 MRHNA and CDR2 SNTAGT. CDR3: CASSVHSQETQYF. The CDR3 DNA reads TGTGCCAGCAGTGTGCACAGTCAAGAGACCCAGTACTTC.

This rearrangement joins TRBV6-6 to TRBJ1-4; maybe TRBD1 (5 bases). Germline-derived CDR1 and CDR2 are MNHNY and SVGAGI (reference sequence). CDR3 length: 15 residues. Trimming took 6 bases from V and 7 from J, leaving 18 bases between them. The CDR3 protein is CASSVTGNLREKLFF. The CDR3 DNA is TGTGCCAGCAGCGTTACAGGAAACTTACGTGAAAAACTGTTTTTT.

The V call is TRBV7-6, the J call TRBJ2-3; maybe TRBD1 (6 bases). Trimming cost V 5 bases and J 0 bases, with 21 bases left between them. This CDR3 spans 18 amino acids. Germline V gives CDR1 SGHVS, CDR2 FNYEAQ. CDR3 sequence reads: CASSQVNPWGRSTDTQYF. Here the CDR3 DNA reads TGTGCCAGCAGCCAAGTAAATCCATGGGGGCGCAGCACAGATACGCAGTATTTT.

The chain joins TRBV30 to TRBJ2-3, with a possible D match to TRBD1 (5 bases). The CDR3 has 11 amino acids. Germline V CDR1 and CDR2: GTSNPN, SVGIG (reference sequence). V shed 5 bases and J shed 4 bases, with 7 bases lying between them. The CDR3 nucleotides are TGTGCCTGGGGGGCAGCAGATACGCAGTATTTT. Translation: CAWGAADTQYF.

V is TRBV9 and J is TRBJ2-6, with D possibly matching TRBD1 (5 bases). The germline V gene has CDR1 SGDLS and CDR2 YYNGEE. The CDR3 extends over 19 amino acids. V shed 5 bases and J shed 1 base, with 22 bases lying between them. As DNA, the CDR3 is TGTGCCAGCAGGGACCAGGGCAGGCCAGACGAATCTGGGGCCAACGTCCTGACTTTC. Translated, it gives CASRDQGRPDESGANVLTF. Variable domain in full (rest from reference TRBV9 and TRBJ2-6): DSGVTQTPKHLITATGQRVTLRCSPRSGDLSVYWYQQSLDQGLQFLIQYYNGEERAKGNILERFSAQQFPDLHSELNLSSLELGDSALYFCASRDQGRPDESGANVLTFGAGSRLTVL.

The chain recombines TRBV25-1 with TRBJ1-6; no clear D. Germline loops: CDR1 MGHDK, CDR2 SYGVNS. The CDR3 is 17 amino acids. V was clipped by 3 bases and J by 0 bases, with 12 bases between them. The CDR3 region is CASSDEAPSSYNSPLHF. The CDR3 DNA reads TGTGCCAGCAGTGACGAGGCACCTAGCTCCTATAATTCACCCCTCCACTTT.

The rearrangement links TRBV27 to TRBJ2-7; weak D call: TRBD2 (5 bases). Germline V gene lookup returns CDR1 MNHEY and CDR2 SMNVEV (reference sequence). The CDR3 extends over 14 amino acids. The V end lost 0 bases, the J end lost 5 bases, and 11 bases lay between the germline ends. The CDR3 region has the DNA TGTGCCAGCAGTTTATCTGTGGGAGCAGACGAGCAGTACTTC. Its protein product is CASSLSVGADEQYF.

J is TRBJ2-7 and V is TRBV28; 9 nucleotides align to TRBD1. CDR1 is MDHEN, CDR2 SYDVKM, per germline. After removal of 10 bases from V and 1 base from J, the junction contained 11 bases not matched to a gene. The CDR3 sequence is 15 residues long. The CDR3 DNA is TGTGCCACTTCGGGACAGGGATTGGCGTCCTACGAGCAGTACTTC. It translates to CATSGQGLASYEQYF.

This clone has only one observation. The CDR3 sequence: CASSTTGGYYNQPQHF. CDR3 bases: TGTGCCAGCAGCACAACAGGGGGGTATTACAATCAGCCCCAGCATTTT. The gene calls are TRBV7-9 and TRBJ1-5; TRBD1 agrees at 8 bases. The J segment lost 3 bases and the V segment lost 5 bases, leaving 9 bases of the junction unmatched. The CDR3 has 16 residues. Germline V CDR1 and CDR2: SEHNR, FQNEAQ (reference sequence).

The CDR3 reads CSGGGQGKTQYF. In DNA form, the CDR3 reads TGCAGCGGTGGTGGGCAGGGGAAGACCCAGTACTTC. The gene calls are TRBV29-1 and TRBJ2-5, with D possibly matching TRBD1 (6 bases). This CDR3 comprises 12 residues. V was cut by 7 bases and J by 6 bases, with 15 bases left in between. The germline V gene encodes CDR1 SQVTM and CDR2 ANQGSEA.

The rearrangement joins TRBV6-1 to TRBJ2-5; D may be TRBD2 (5 bases). Germline CDR1 reads MNHNS; CDR2 reads SASEGT. V was cut by 6 bases and J by 1 base, with 9 bases left in between. This CDR3 contains 13 residues. The DNA of the CDR3 is TGTGCCAGCAGCGCGGGCCTCCAAGAGACCCAGTACTTC. Encoded protein: CASSAGLQETQYF.

The CDR3 loop is CASSLSARSYGTIYEQYF. CDR3 in DNA: TGTGCCAGCAGTTTATCCGCTAGGAGTTATGGGACTATCTACGAGCAGTACTTC. This chain links TRBV28 with TRBJ2-7; 7 nucleotides line up with TRBD2. Germline V gives CDR1 MDHEN, CDR2 SYDVKM. This CDR3 is 18 amino acids long. V shed 1 base and J 3 bases; nucleotides not matched to a gene: 15.

This clone was counted between two and nine times. J is TRBJ1-5 and V is TRBV27; 9 bases match TRBD1. This CDR3 comprises 14 residues. CDR1 and CDR2 from the germline V gene are MNHEY and SMNVEV (reference sequence). The trim removed 5 bases at V and 11 bases at J, leaving 10 bases unmatched. In DNA form, the CDR3 reads TGTGCCAGCAGTGGCGAGCCGACAGGGGGTACCCAGCATTTT. Translating it yields CASSGEPTGGTQHF.

The rearrangement joins TRBV5-8 to TRBJ2-7; TRBD1 is a possible D gene (5 bases). V lost 1 base and J lost 5, with 10 bases in between. The CDR3 consists of 13 residues. Germline-derived CDR1 and CDR2 are SGHTS and YDEGEE. CDR3 sequence (DNA): TGTGCCAGCAGCTTGAGAGTCAGGGACGAGCAGTACTTC. Translating gives CASSLRVRDEQYF.

This clone has just a few counts. This chain uses TRBV27 with TRBJ1-6; D remains ambiguous. The V end lost 3 bases, the J end lost 14 bases, and 11 bases lay between the germline ends. CDR3 length: 12 amino acids. Germline lookup yields CDR1 MNHEY and CDR2 SMNVEV (reference sequence). CDR3 sequence: CASSLNPGALHF. The CDR3, as DNA: TGTGCCAGCAGTTTGAACCCCGGGGCCCTCCACTTT.

This clone showed up just a few times. The CDR3 DNA reads as TGTGCCAGCAGCTTAGGGGAGGGCAGTGGCTACACCTTC. Amino acids: CASSLGEGSGYTF. V is TRBV7-9 and J is TRBJ1-2; no clear D gene. The CDR3 has 13 amino acids. Looked up from germline, CDR1 is SEHNR and CDR2 is FQNEAQ (reference sequence). V was clipped by 1 base and J by 7 bases, with 10 bases between them.

The rearrangement joins TRBV28 to TRBJ2-3, with D maybe TRBD2 (5 bases). The germline gives CDR1 MDHEN, CDR2 SYDVKM. V lost 6 bases and J 10 bases, leaving 17 bases between the germline ends. The CDR3 runs to 13 residues. CDR3: CASSRPGSEAQYF. As DNA, the CDR3 is TGTGCCAGCAGCCGCCCAGGTAGCGAGGCGCAGTATTTT.

The chain has TRBV28 and TRBJ2-6, with a possible D match to TRBD2 (6 bases). The germline V and J ends were trimmed by 11 bases and 0 bases, with 17 bases remaining between them. CDR1 and CDR2 (germline): MDHEN, SYDVKM. The CDR3 is 16 amino acids. The CDR3 here is CAGGGGAISGANVLTF. The CDR3 nucleotides are TGTGCCGGAGGTGGAGGGGCCATCTCTGGGGCCAACGTCCTGACTTTC.